Each of the 3 T cell receptor beta chains below was sequenced from the same sample in a study of cytotoxic CD8 clonotypes in ibrutinib-treated CLL. Profiled with immunoSEQ multiplex PCR; TCRdb holds only in-frame clones, not every one. Here the sample spans about 310,000 clones, 80% being singletons. Sequences were derived from PBMCs, sampled before ibrutinib treatment. The receptors originated from a human donor with chronic lymphocytic leukemia.

The V call is TRBV9, the J call TRBJ2-1, with a weak D call TRBD2 (5 bases). The germline V gene encodes CDR1 SGDLS and CDR2 YYNGEE. The CDR3 length is 15 residues. V lost 5 bases to trimming and J lost 9 bases, with 21 bases between them. This chain's CDR3 is CASSPGSFMIGEQFF. As DNA, the CDR3 is TGTGCCAGCAGTCCTGGGAGTTTTATGATCGGTGAGCAGTTCTTC.

The V gene is TRBV9, the J gene TRBJ2-5; D gene unclear. Trimming removed 0 bases from V and 3 bases from J, with 6 bases in between. The CDR3 spans 13 residues. Germline lookup yields CDR1 SGDLS and CDR2 YYNGEE. CDR3 nucleotides: TGTGCCAGCAGCGTAGGCTCTGAAGAGACCCAGTACTTC. Translating it yields CASSVGSEETQYF.

This rearrangement joins TRBV11-2 to TRBJ2-2; D not certain. The V and J ends lost 2 bases and 0 bases respectively, with 4 bases between them. Germline assignment: CDR1 SGHAT and CDR2 FQNNGV. The CDR3 totals 14 residues. The CDR3 is CASSLRTNTGELFF. CDR3 coding DNA: TGTGCCAGCAGCTTAAGAACGAACACCGGGGAGCTGTTTTTT.